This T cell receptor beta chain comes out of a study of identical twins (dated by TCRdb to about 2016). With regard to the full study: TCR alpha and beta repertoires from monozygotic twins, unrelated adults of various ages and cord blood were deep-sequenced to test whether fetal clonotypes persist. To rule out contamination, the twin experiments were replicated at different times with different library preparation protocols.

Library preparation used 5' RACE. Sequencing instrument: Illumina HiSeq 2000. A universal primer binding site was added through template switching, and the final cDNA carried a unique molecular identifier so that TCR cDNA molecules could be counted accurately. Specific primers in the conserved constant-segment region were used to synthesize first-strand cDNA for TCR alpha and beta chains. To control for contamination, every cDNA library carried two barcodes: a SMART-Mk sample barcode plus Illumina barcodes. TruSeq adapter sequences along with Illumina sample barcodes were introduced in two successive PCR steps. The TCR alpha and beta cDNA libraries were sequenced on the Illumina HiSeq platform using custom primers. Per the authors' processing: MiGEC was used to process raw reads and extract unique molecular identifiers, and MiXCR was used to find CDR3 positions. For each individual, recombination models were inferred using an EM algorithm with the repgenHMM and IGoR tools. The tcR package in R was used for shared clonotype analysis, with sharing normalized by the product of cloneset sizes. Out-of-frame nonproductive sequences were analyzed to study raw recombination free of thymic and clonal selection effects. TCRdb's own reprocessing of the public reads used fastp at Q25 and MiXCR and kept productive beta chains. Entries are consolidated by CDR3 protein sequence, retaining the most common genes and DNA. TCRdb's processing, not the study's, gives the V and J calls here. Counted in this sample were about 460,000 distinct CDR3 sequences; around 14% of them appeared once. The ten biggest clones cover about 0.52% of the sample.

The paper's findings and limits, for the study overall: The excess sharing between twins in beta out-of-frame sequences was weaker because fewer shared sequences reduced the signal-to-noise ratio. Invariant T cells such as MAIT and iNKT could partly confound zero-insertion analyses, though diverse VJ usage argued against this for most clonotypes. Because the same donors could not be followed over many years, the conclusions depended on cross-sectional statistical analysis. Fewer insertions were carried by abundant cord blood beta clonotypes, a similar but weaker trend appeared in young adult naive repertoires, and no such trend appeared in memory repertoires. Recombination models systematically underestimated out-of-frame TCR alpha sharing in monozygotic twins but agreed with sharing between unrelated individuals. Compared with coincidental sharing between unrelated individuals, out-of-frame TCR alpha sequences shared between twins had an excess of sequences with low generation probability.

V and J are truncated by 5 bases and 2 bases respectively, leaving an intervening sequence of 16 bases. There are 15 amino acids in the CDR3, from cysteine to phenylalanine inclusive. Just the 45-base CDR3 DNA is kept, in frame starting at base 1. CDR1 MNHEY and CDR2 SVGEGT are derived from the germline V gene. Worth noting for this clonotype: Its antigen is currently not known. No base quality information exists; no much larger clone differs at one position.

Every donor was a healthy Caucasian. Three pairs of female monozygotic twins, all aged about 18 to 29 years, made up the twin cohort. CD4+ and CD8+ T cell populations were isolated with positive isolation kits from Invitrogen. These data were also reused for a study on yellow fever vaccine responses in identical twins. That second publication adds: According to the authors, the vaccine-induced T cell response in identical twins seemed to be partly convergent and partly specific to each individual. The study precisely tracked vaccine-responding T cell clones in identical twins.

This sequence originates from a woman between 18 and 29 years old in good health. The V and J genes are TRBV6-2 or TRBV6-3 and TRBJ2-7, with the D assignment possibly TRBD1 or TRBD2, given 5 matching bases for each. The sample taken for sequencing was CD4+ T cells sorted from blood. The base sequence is TGTGCCAGCAGTCGATCCCGGGACGGGACCTACGAGCAGTACTTC. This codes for CASSRSRDGTYEQYF.